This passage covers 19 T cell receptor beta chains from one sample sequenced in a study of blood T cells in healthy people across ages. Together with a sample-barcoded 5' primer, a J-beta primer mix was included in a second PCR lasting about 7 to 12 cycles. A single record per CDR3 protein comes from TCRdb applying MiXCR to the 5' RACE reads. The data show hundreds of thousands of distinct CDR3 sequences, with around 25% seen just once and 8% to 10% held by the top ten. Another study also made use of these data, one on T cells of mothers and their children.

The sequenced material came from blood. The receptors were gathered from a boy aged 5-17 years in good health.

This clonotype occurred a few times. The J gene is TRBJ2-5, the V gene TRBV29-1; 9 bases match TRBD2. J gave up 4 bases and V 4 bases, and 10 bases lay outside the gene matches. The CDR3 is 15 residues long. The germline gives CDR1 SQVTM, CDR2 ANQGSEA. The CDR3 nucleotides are TGCAGCGTTGGCGATAGCGGGAGAGGTAGAGAGACCCAGTACTTC. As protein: CSVGDSGRGRETQYF.

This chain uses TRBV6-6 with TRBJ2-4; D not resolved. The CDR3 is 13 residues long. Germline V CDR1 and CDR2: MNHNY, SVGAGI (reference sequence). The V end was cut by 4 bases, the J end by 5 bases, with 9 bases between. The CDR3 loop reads CASSSDGQNIQYF. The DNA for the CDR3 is TGTGCCAGCAGTTCAGACGGTCAAAACATTCAGTACTTC.

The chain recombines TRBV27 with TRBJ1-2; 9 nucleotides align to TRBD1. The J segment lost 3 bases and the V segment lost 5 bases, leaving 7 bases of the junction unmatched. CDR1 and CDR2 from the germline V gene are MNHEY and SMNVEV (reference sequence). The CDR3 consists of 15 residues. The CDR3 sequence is CASSPGTGRDYGYTF. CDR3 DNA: TGTGCCAGCAGTCCAGGGACAGGGAGGGACTATGGCTACACCTTC.

CDR3 sequence (DNA): TGTGCCAGCAGCTTACCCTCCCGGGACAGGGGGCTCACTAACTATGGCTACACCTTC. Its protein is CASSLPSRDRGLTNYGYTF. V and J are TRBV7-8 and TRBJ1-2; the match to TRBD1 covers 12 bases. This CDR3 is 19 amino acids long. Per germline, CDR1 SGHVS and CDR2 FQNEAQ. The V segment lost 2 bases and the J segment 0 bases; nucleotides outside the gene matches: 10.

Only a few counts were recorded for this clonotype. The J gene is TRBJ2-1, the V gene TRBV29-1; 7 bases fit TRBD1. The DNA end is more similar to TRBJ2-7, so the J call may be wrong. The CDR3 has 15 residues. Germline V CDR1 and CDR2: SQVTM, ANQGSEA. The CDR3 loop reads CSVELGDRDSYEQYF. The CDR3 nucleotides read TGCAGCGTTGAATTAGGCGACAGGGACTCCTACGAGCAGTACTTC.

In DNA form, the CDR3 reads TGTGCCATCTCGACAGGCCCAACCTACGAGCAGTACTTC. Protein: CAISTGPTYEQYF. This chain joins TRBV10-3 and TRBJ2-5; the D gene is possibly TRBD1 (6 bases). The last part of the DNA fits TRBJ2-7 better; the J call may be wrong. The CDR3 is 13 amino acids. Germline V gene sequence: CDR1 ENHRY, CDR2 SYGVKD.

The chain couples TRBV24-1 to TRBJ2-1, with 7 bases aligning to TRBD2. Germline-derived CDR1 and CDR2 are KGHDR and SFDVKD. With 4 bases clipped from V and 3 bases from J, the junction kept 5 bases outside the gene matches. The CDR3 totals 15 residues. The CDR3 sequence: CATSDRSGDYNEQFF. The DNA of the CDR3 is TGTGCCACCAGTGACCGGAGCGGGGACTACAATGAGCAGTTCTTC.

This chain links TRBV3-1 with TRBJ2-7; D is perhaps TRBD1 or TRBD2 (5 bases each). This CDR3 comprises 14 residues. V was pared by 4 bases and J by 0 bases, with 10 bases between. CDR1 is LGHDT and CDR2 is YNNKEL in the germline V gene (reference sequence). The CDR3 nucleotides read TGTGCCAGCAGCCCATCCGGGGCCTCCTACGAGCAGTACTTC. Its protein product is CASSPSGASYEQYF.

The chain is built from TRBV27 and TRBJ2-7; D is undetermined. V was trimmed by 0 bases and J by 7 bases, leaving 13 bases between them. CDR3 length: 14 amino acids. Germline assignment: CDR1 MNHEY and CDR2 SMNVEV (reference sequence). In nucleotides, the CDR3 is TGTGCCAGCAGTTTATCGGCGAATATGGGGGAGCAGTACTTC. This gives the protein CASSLSANMGEQYF.

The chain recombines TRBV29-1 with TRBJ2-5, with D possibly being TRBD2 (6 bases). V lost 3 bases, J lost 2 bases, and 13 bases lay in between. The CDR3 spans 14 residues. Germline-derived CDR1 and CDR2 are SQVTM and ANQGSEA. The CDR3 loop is CSVEPGTEQETQYF. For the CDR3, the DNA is TGCAGCGTTGAGCCAGGGACTGAGCAAGAGACCCAGTACTTC.

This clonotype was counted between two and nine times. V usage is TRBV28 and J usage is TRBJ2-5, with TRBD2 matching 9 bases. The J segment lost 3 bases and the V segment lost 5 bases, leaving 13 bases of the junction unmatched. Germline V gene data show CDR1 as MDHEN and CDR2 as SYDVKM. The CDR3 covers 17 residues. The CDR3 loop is CASSGDVRTSEKETQYF. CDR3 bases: TGTGCCAGCAGTGGGGATGTTCGGACTAGCGAAAAAGAGACCCAGTACTTC.

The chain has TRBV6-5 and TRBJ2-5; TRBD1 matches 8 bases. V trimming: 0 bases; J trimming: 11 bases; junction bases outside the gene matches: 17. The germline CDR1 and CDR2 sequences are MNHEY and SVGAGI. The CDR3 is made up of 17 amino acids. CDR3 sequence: CASSYSKRGQGAREQYF. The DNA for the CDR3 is TGTGCCAGCAGTTACTCGAAAAGAGGACAGGGAGCAAGGGAGCAGTACTTC.

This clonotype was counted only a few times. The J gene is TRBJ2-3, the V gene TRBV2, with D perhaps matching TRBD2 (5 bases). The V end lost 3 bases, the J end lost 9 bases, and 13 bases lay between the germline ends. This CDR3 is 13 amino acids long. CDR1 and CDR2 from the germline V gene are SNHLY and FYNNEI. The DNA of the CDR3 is TGTGCCAGCAGTGAGAGGATCGGCGGGACGCAGTATTTT. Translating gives CASSERIGGTQYF.

CDR3 residues: CATSDLRTRGETQYF. CDR3 sequence (DNA): TGTGCCACCAGTGATTTAAGGACGAGAGGAGAGACCCAGTACTTC. This chain joins TRBV24-1 and TRBJ2-5; no firm D call. The germline gives CDR1 KGHDR, CDR2 SFDVKD. CDR3 size: 15 residues. V was cut by 1 base and J by 4 bases, with 12 bases left in between.

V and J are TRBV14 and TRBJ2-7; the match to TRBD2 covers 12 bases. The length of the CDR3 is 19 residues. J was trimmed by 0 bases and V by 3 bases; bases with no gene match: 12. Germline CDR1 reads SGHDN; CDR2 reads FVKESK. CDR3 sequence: CASSQEATSGGPNSYEQYF. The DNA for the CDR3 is TGTGCCAGCAGCCAGGAGGCGACTAGCGGGGGCCCGAACTCCTACGAGCAGTACTTC.

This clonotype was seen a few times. In DNA, the CDR3 is TGTGCCAGCAGCCAAGGTGATGGCGATCGGCAGTATTTT. Amino acids: CASSQGDGDRQYF. V and J are TRBV3-1 and TRBJ2-3, with D hard to call. This CDR3 comprises 13 residues. Trimming took off 1 base at V and 11 bases at J, with 13 bases between the two ends. Germline V CDR1 and CDR2: LGHDT, YNNKEL (reference sequence).

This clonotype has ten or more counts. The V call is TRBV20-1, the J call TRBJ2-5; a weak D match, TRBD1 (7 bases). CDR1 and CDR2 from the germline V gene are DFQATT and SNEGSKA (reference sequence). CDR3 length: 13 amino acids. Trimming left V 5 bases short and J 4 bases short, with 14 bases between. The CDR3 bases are TGCAGTGCTTTCCCAGGGGGAGGAGAGACCCAGTACTTC. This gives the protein CSAFPGGGETQYF.

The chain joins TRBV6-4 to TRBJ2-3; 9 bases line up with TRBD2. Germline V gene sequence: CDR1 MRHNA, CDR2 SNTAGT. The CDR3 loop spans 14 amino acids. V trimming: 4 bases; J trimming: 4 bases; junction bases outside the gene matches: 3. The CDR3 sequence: CASSVAGAPDTQYF. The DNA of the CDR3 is TGTGCCAGCAGTGTAGCGGGAGCCCCAGATACGCAGTATTTT.

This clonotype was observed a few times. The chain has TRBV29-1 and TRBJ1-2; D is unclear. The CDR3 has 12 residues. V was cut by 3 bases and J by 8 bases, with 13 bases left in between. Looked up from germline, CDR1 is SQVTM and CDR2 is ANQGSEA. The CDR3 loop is CSVDGERPGYTF. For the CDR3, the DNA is TGCAGCGTTGATGGGGAACGCCCGGGCTACACCTTC.